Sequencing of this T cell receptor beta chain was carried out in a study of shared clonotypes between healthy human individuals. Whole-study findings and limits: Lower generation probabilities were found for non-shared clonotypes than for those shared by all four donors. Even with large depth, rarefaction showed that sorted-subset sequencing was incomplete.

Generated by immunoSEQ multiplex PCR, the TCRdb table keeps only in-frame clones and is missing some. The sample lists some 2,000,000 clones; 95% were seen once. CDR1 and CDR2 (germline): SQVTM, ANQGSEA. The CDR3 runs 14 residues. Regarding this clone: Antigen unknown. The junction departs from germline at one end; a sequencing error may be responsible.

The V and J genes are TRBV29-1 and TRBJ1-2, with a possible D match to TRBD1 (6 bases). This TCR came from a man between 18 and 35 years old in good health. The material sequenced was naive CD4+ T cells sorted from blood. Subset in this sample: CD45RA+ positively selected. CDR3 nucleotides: TGCAGCGTTGAGGGATCAGGGGCGCGATATGACTACACCTTC. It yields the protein CSVEGSGARYDYTF.